The 4 T cell receptor beta chains below come from one sample, sequenced in a study of human T cells and chemical hapten exposure. Indicated time point: pre-sensitization, week 0. Treatment of the sample: therapeutic diphenylcyclopropenone sensitization with weekly scalp DPC. TCRdb recomputed calls from the RACE reads with MiXCR, one row per CDR3 protein. Found here are 120,000 or so distinct CDR3 sequences, approximately 13% of them singletons; the top ten hold approximately 3%. The source material was whole blood, sampled in connection with sensitization to the hapten diphenylcyclopropenone (DPC). The receptor set was obtained from a young woman with alopecia areata. Some clones in this sample may be carry-over from other donors' samples.

This clonotype was counted a few times. The CDR3 is CASSFSVGGIQETQYF. Here the CDR3 DNA reads TGTGCCAGCAGCTTCTCGGTGGGTGGTATTCAAGAGACCCAGTACTTC. The chain couples TRBV7-2 to TRBJ2-5; D ambiguous. With 3 bases removed from V and 2 bases from J, the gap between germline ends came to 16 bases. Germline CDR1 reads SGHTA; CDR2 reads FQGNSA. CDR3 length: 16 residues.

This clonotype was observed a handful of times. The genes are TRBV9 and TRBJ2-7, with a possible D match to TRBD1 (6 bases). This CDR3 is 15 amino acids long. Germline V gene sequence: CDR1 SGDLS, CDR2 YYNGEE. V was pared by 4 bases and J by 3 bases, with 17 bases between. CDR3 loop: CASSLAGGMGYEQYF. The CDR3 DNA is TGTGCCAGCAGCCTAGCTGGGGGCATGGGCTACGAGCAGTACTTC.

This sequence joins TRBV12-3 or TRBV12-4 and TRBJ1-1, with TRBD1 as a possible D gene (6 bases). CDR3 length equals 13 residues. V was cut by 7 bases and J by 3 bases, with 12 bases left in between. The CDR3 sequence: CASTFPGDTEAFF. The CDR3, as DNA: TGTGCCAGCACCTTTCCAGGGGACACTGAAGCTTTCTTT.

This clonotype was detected many times. The chain combines TRBV18 with TRBJ1-1; D is uncertain. Trimming stripped 8 bases from V and 1 base from J, with 11 bases between. The CDR3 loop spans 13 amino acids. Germline lookup yields CDR1 KGHSH and CDR2 LQKENI. The CDR3 bases are TGTGCCAGCAGCCGAACCTCGAACACTGAAGCTTTCTTT. Its translation is CASSRTSNTEAFF.